The T cell receptor (beta chain) under discussion was sequenced for a study of blood T cell repertoires in COVID-19 (dated by TCRdb to about 2020). Background for the entire study: Samples from collaborators originated in the United States, Italy and Spain and spanned both the acute and convalescent phases of COVID-19. The material from the prospective study consisted of cDNA or gDNA derived from T cells, B-cell-depleted T cells, or PBMCs. Deeply sampled blood TCRbeta repertoires from subjects exposed to, actively infected with, or recovered from COVID-19 were included in the dataset. The repertoires were released in a freely available public database meant as a resource for research on the immune response to SARS-CoV-2. The samples were drawn from two sources: the first 160 participants of the ongoing ImmuneRACE study, and fewer than 1,500 subjects contributed by 6 global collaborators. Sample metadata almost always included a de-identified subject ID, COVID-19 status, age in years and sex. HLA class I and class II types, where available, came from metadata supplied by the sample provider rather than from assay-based typing.

The immunoSEQ Assay, a bias-controlled multiplex PCR, was used to amplify TCRbeta CDR3 regions from genomic DNA. As for how the authors treated the data: The number of nucleated cells in each sample was estimated from the amplification of reference gene primers within the assay. To quantify the absolute abundance of each unique TCRbeta CDR3 rearrangement, sequence reads were collapsed and filtered. For each sample, productive Simpson clonality was calculated as the square root of Simpson's diversity index over productive rearrangements. TCRdb's version of the immuneACCESS table is confined to in-frame rearrangements and falls short of the full clone set. An unresolved V gene accounts for under half of the shortfall where checked; the remainder is of unknown origin. The V and J calls and clone size are taken from that table; D and trimming were inferred from the DNA. This sample gives about 240,000 clones in total; roughly 90% of them show up just once. The ten largest account for around 7.8% of the sample.

A second Seattle source provided samples from volunteer blood donors who had recovered from COVID-19. Whole blood was collected in K2EDTA tubes by collaborating institutions according to the institutions' own protocols. For TCRbeta analysis, collaborators shipped samples in one of three forms: frozen whole blood, isolated PBMCs, or DNA extracted from either of those sample types. What the research found in general, with its limitations: How much clinical and demographic metadata was included differed by source and by participant, and the metadata was provided uncurated.

Reading the germline V gene gives CDR1 MNHNS and CDR2 SASEGT. The junction carries 16 bases between V and J, which are trimmed by 4 bases and 1 base respectively. The CDR3 covers 16 residues, taking in both the cysteine and the phenylalanine. The retained sequence is limited to the CDR3, 48 bases, with the frame set at the first base. As regards this clone: Its antigen specificity is not known. Per-nucleotide qualities are absent, and no much larger clonotype sits a single base away.

The TCR was taken from a man between 60 and 75 years old who had recovered from COVID-19. Recombination linked TRBV6-1 to TRBJ1-2; TRBD1 is a possible D gene, resting on 5 matching bases. Source material: peripheral blood. The encoded CDR3 is CASSGPVDSRNYGYTF. DNA sequence: TGTGCCAGCAGTGGCCCCGTAGACAGCCGTAACTATGGCTACACCTTC.